This is a list of T cell receptor beta chains from one sample in a study of shared clonotypes between healthy human individuals. Here immunoSEQ multiplex PCR was the method, and the copy in TCRdb shows in-frame clones only, minus some. The sample holds over a million clones, about three quarters seen once. Material for sequencing was memory CD4+ T cells sorted from blood. Every receptor here comes from a man between 18 and 35 years old in good health. The CDR3 runs from the conserved cysteine through the conserved F or W. Each record gives: V gene, clone size, D gene, J gene, CDR3 protein, CDR3 DNA. A D gene is named only where the DNA matches it firmly. Some rows have no size entry. The others give once, few or many, or a class for an expanded clone.

TRBV19	.	.	TRBJ2-4	CASSMPGAKNIQYF	TGTGCCAGTAGTATGCCAGGAGCCAAAAACATTCAGTACTTC
TRBV5-1	.	TRBD1	TRBJ1-2	CASRNTGDYGYTF	TGCGCCAGCAGAAATACAGGGGACTATGGCTACACCTTC
TRBV29-1	.	.	TRBJ2-7	CSVYSTTYEQYF	TGCAGCGTCTACAGTACTACCTACGAGCAGTACTTC
TRBV7-2	.	.	TRBJ2-7	CASSLGLGEQYF	TGTGCCAGCAGCCTGGGACTCGGGGAGCAGTACTTC
TRBV10-3	.	TRBD1	TRBJ1-4	CAISGTGVEKLFF	TGTGCCATCAGCGGGACAGGGGTAGAAAAACTGTTTTTT
TRBV6-1	.	TRBD2	TRBJ2-5	CASSGGLAGVETQYF	TGTGCCAGCAGTGGAGGACTAGCGGGCGTGGAGACCCAGTACTTC
TRBV29-1	.	.	TRBJ1-1	CSVWRGTNTEAFF	TGCAGCGTTTGGCGGGGAACGAACACTGAAGCTTTCTTT
TRBV7-8	.	.	TRBJ1-5	CASSLDISNQPQHF	TGTGCCAGCAGCTTAGACATTAGCAATCAGCCCCAGCATTTT
TRBV2	.	.	TRBJ1-1	CASSYAAGLPEAFF	TGTGCCAGCAGTTATGCGGCAGGGCTACCGGAAGCTTTCTTT
TRBV2	.	.	TRBJ2-5	CASSVTSQEWTQYF	TGTGCCAGCAGTGTCACGTCCCAAGAGTGGACCCAGTACTTC
TRBV2	once	.	TRBJ1-2	CASSEVAAYGYTF	TGTGCCAGCAGTGAAGTGGCAGCTTATGGCTACACCTTC
TRBV28	.	.	TRBJ2-5	CASSPRETQYF	TGTGCCAGCAGTCCGCGGGAGACCCAGTACTTC
TRBV7-2	.	.	TRBJ2-2	CASSQNLGGELFF	TGTGCCAGCAGCCAAAACCTGGGCGGGGAGCTGTTTTTT
TRBV5-6	.	.	TRBJ2-1	CASSLGSGPRDEQFF	TGTGCCAGCAGCTTGGGTAGCGGCCCTCGGGATGAGCAGTTCTTC
TRBV7-8	.	TRBD2	TRBJ2-2	CASSLVLAGGTGELFF	TGTGCCAGCAGCTTAGTTCTAGCGGGGGGCACCGGGGAGCTGTTTTTT
TRBV21-1	.	.	TRBJ1-5	CASSRGAGQPQHF	TGTGCCAGCAGCAGAGGGGCGGGTCAGCCCCAGCATTTT
TRBV19	once	TRBD1	TRBJ1-2	CASRRSTGLNYGYTF	TGTGCCAGTAGGCGATCGACAGGGTTGAACTATGGCTACACCTTC
TRBV30	.	.	TRBJ1-1	CAWTGAGVVTEAFF	TGTGCCTGGACCGGTGCAGGGGTGGTCACTGAAGCTTTCTTT
TRBV19	.	.	TRBJ1-1	CASSIAPFRNTEAFF	TGTGCCAGTAGTATAGCGCCATTCCGTAACACTGAAGCTTTCTTT
TRBV19	.	.	TRBJ1-2	CASRMGQNYGYTF	TGTGCCAGTAGAATGGGGCAGAACTATGGCTACACCTTC
TRBV2	.	TRBD2	TRBJ2-1	CASSVQRGRSYNEQFF	TGTGCCAGCAGTGTGCAGCGGGGGAGATCCTACAATGAGCAGTTCTTC
TRBV7-2	.	.	TRBJ2-1	CASSIAQGIAYNEQFF	TGTGCCAGCAGCATAGCCCAGGGGATCGCCTACAATGAGCAGTTCTTC
TRBV7-2	.	TRBD1	TRBJ1-5	CASSSDRAGNQPQHF	TGTGCCAGCAGCTCGGACAGGGCTGGCAATCAGCCCCAGCATTTT
TRBV28	once	.	TRBJ1-5	CASSLDGQEHF	TGTGCCAGCAGTTTAGACGGCCAGGAGCATTTT